This entry describes one T cell receptor beta chain. TCRdb re-called the RT-PCR reads through MiXCR, storing one row per CDR3 protein. The sample lists hundreds of thousands of distinct CDR3 sequences, approximately 14% occurring once. V was trimmed by 2 bases and J by 3 bases, leaving 5 bases between them. The CDR3 has 13 residues. The germline V gene encodes CDR1 SGHTA and CDR2 FQGNSA. The entry originates in a study of response to subunit inactivated influenza vaccine. The sequence derives from a middle-aged man who received an inactivated influenza vaccine. The source material was PBMCs from blood, sampled around 14 days before vaccination. This chain joins TRBV7-2 and TRBJ1-5; no clear D. CDR3 region: CASSLHNNQPQHF. The CDR3, as DNA: TGTGCCAGCAGCTTACACAACAATCAGCCCCAGCATTTT.